One T cell receptor beta chain is described in this entry. Antigen unknown. The sample's time point: recipient sample about 28 days before transplant, after cytoreduction. This CDR3 contains 13 residues. With 7 bases clipped from V and 3 bases from J, the junction kept 4 bases outside the gene matches. The germline V gene encodes CDR1 SGHVS and CDR2 FNYEAQ. The data belong to a study of T cell clonotyping in hematopoietic cell transplantation. Whole-study context: Cytoreduction preceded collection of pretransplant recipient samples.

General observations from the study: After transplant, recipient diversity fell while pathologically expanded clonotypes grew through day 180. Cells were unsorted, so CD4 and CD8 contributions were not separated.

Clones were sequenced by immunoSEQ multiplex PCR, and TCRdb holds only the in-frame ones, with some missing. The sample carries about 36,000 clones, 85% to 95% recorded once. This chain links TRBV7-6 with TRBJ1-2; TRBD1 matches at 8 bases. The source was peripheral blood mononuclear cells, collected before stem cell transplant. This TCR derives from a man aged 35 to 55 with chronic myeloid leukemia. Some clones in this sample may be carry-over from other donors' samples. The CDR3 bases are TGTGCCAGCAAAGGGACAGGAGACTATGGCTACACCTTC. Protein: CASKGTGDYGYTF.